This T cell receptor beta chain was observed in a study of identical twins. Points from the study as a whole: Potential partial confounding of zero-insertion analyses by invariant MAIT and iNKT cells was noted. Conclusions were based on cross-sectional statistical analysis, without following the same donors.

The sample holds many counts of this clonotype. The antigen is unknown. Unique molecular identifiers were present on the cDNA, which also gained a universal primer site by template switching. TCRdb passed the 5' RACE reads through MiXCR, listing each CDR3 protein once. The sample has about 240,000 distinct CDR3 sequences; about 10% are singletons. This clonotype originated in a man aged 50-60 years in good health. The sequenced material came from memory T cells sorted from blood.

CDR3 nucleotide sequence: TGCGCCAGCAGCTTGAGTCGGGACACTGAAGCTTTCTTT. Amino acids: CASSLSRDTEAFF. The chain combines TRBV5-1 with TRBJ1-1; no clear D. V dropped 1 base and J dropped 3 bases, with 7 bases sitting between them. This CDR3 spans 13 amino acids. Germline V gene sequence: CDR1 SGHRS, CDR2 YFSETQ.